The present TCR beta chain was sequenced within a study of cytomegalovirus exposure and HLA in healthy donors. Notes on the study in general: What a later analysis reportedly showed was that an Asian-associated ancestry cluster had fewer N-insertions than the roughly 720-donor mean.

PCR employed 60 Vbeta and 13 Jbeta primers. Only in-frame clones appear in the TCRdb table, and some are missing; sequencing was by immunoSEQ multiplex PCR. Among over 25,000 clones listed, 70% were seen once. CDR3 length: 11 amino acids. In germline, CDR1 is ENHRY, CDR2 SYGVKD. In the case of this clone: Its target is not known. Relative to the germline gene, one junction end is altered; a read error may explain this.

This rearrangement joins TRBV10-3 to TRBJ2-3, with D perhaps TRBD2 (6 bases). The sequence derives from a woman in her forties or fifties in good health and CMV-seronegative. Sequencing used PBMCs. This CDR3 reads CATTSTDTQYF. As DNA, the CDR3 is TGTGCCACCACTAGCACCGATACGCAGTATTTT.